This T cell receptor beta chain was recovered during a study of blood T cell repertoires in COVID-19. Overall study context: The samples span acute and convalescent COVID-19 from the United States, Italy and Spain. Sample material is recorded as cDNA or gDNA derived from T cells, B-cell-depleted T cells, or PBMCs.

Concerning this clone itself: The sample contains more than one DNA sequence encoding this CDR3.

Methods used by the authors: Counts of nucleated cells, estimated from reference gene primer amplification, were obtained. The protocol was immunoSEQ multiplex PCR, while the TCRdb copy is restricted to in-frame clones and leaves out a portion. From that table come the V and J calls and clone size; the DNA was used to work out D and trimming. Here the sample spans about 300,000 clones, roughly 90% being singletons. The germline V gene encodes CDR1 SGHDT and CDR2 YYEEEE. The ends lost 3 bases at V and 8 bases at J; junction bases unmatched: 4. The CDR3 sequence is 12 residues long. Sequencing was done on a sample of peripheral blood. The chain joins TRBV5-6 to TRBJ1-2; 7 bases map to TRBD1. The sequence was collected from a man aged 40-49 years with acute or convalescent COVID-19. The CDR3 loop is CASSWGTDGYTF. CDR3 in DNA: TGTGCCAGCAGCTGGGGGACAGACGGCTACACCTTC.